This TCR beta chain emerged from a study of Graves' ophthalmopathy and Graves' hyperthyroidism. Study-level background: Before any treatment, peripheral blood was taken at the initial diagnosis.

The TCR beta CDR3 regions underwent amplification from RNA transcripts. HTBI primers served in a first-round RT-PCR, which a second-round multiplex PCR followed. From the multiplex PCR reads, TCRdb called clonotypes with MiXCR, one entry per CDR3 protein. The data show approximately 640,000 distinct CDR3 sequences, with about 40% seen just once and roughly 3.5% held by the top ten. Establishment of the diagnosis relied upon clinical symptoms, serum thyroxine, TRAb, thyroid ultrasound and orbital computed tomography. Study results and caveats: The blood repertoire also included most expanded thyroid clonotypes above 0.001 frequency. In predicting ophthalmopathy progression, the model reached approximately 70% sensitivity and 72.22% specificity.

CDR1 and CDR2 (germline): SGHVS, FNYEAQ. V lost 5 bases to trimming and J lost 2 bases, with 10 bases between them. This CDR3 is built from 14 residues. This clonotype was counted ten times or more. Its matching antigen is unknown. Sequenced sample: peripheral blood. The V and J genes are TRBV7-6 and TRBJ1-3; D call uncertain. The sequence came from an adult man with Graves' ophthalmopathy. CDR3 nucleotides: TGTGCCAGCAGCGAATCCTTTCCTGGAAACACCATATATTTT. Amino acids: CASSESFPGNTIYF.